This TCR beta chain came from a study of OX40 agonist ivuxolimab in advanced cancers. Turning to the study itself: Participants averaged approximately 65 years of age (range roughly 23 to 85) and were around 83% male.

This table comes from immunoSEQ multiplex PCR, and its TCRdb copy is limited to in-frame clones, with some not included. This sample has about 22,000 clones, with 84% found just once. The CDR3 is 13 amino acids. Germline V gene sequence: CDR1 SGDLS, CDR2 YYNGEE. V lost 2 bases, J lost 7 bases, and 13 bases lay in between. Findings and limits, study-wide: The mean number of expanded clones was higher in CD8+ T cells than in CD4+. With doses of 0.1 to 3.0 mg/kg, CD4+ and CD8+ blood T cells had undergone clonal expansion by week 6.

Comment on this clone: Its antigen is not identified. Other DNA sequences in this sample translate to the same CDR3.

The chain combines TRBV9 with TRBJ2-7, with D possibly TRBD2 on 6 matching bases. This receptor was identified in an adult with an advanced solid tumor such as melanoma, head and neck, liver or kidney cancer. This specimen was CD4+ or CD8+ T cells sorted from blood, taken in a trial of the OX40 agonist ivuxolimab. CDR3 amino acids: CASSVSGGEEQYF. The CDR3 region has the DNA TGTGCCAGCAGCGTTTCCGGGGGTGAGGAGCAGTACTTC.